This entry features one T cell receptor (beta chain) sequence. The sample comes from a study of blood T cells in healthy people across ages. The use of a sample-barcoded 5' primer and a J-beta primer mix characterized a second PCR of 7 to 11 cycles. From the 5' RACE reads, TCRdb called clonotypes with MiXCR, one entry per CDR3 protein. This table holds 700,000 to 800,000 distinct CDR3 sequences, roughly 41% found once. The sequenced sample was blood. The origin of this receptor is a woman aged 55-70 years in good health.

CDR3 sequence: CASSQGTGARGYGYTF. The CDR3 nucleotides read TGTGCCAGCAGCCAAGGGACAGGCGCAAGGGGCTATGGCTACACCTTC. The chain links TRBV7-9 to TRBJ1-2, with 8 bases that match TRBD1. Trimming removed 5 bases from V and 4 bases from J; junction bases left unmatched: 12. Germline assignment: CDR1 SEHNR and CDR2 FQNEAQ (reference sequence). CDR3 length: 16 amino acids.